This TCR beta chain was sequenced in a study of blood T cell repertoires in COVID-19. As for the study in general: T cells, B-cell-depleted T cells, or PBMCs supplied cDNA or gDNA.

Clones were read by immunoSEQ multiplex PCR, and TCRdb kept only the in-frame ones, dropping some. Of around 50,000 clones listed, 80% to 90% are singletons. The J segment lost 6 bases and the V segment lost 1 base, leaving 3 bases of the junction unmatched. The CDR3 has 15 amino acids. CDR1 and CDR2 from the germline V gene are SGHNT and YENEEA. The gene calls are TRBV11-3 and TRBJ2-1; 10 bases agree with TRBD2. This receptor was taken from a human donor in a cohort sampled during active COVID-19. The sequenced sample consisted of peripheral blood. The CDR3 region is CASSLVAGGGNEQFF. DNA for the CDR3: TGTGCCAGCAGCTTAGTAGCGGGAGGTGGCAATGAGCAGTTCTTC.